Listed below are T cell receptor beta chains from one sample, sequenced in a study of cytomegalovirus exposure and HLA in healthy donors. The table came from immunoSEQ multiplex PCR; TCRdb's copy has only in-frame clones and leaves some out. The data show 100,000 or so clones, roughly 76% seen once. Sequences were obtained from PBMCs. These receptors all come from a man aged 35 to 55 in good health and CMV-seronegative. Both conserved end residues are part of each CDR3. D genes are given only for firm matches. Clone size appears in some rows only: once, few, many, or a class for an expanded clone.

d_gene | j_gene | v_gene | abundance | CDR3nt | CDR3aa
TRBD2 | TRBJ2-3 | TRBV9 | - | TGTGCCAGCAGCCGGGGACTAGCGGCGGAAGATACGCAGTATTTT | CASSRGLAAEDTQYF
- | TRBJ1-4 | TRBV7-2 | - | TGTGCCAGCAGCCCTGGGCGGGGTAATGAAAAACTGTTTTTT | CASSPGRGNEKLFF
- | TRBJ1-2 | TRBV7-2 | - | TGTGCCAGCAGCCCCCGTCGACAGGCCCTGGGCTATGGCTACACCTTC | CASSPRRQALGYGYTF
- | TRBJ2-5 | TRBV6-5 | - | TGTGCCAGCAGTGAGCCGCTAAGAGCGACCCAGTACTTC | CASSEPLRATQYF
TRBD1 | TRBJ2-3 | TRBV28 | - | TGTGCCAGCAGTCCGGGACAGGGAGATACGCAGTATTTT | CASSPGQGDTQYF
TRBD2 | TRBJ2-3 | TRBV7-3 | - | TGTGCCAGCAGCCCCTGGGTAGCGGGGGCCCCGGGAGATACGCAGTATTTT | CASSPWVAGAPGDTQYF
TRBD1 | TRBJ1-1 | TRBV19 | - | TGTGCCAGTAGATGGGACAGTCTTAACACTGAAGCTTTCTTT | CASRWDSLNTEAFF
- | TRBJ1-4 | TRBV4-3 | - | TGCGCCAGCAGCGAAGGACAGTTTGAAAAACTGTTTTTT | CASSEGQFEKLFF
TRBD1 | TRBJ1-2 | TRBV19 | once | TGTGCCAGTAGTCATCGGGACAGACTAAACTATGGCTACACCTTC | CASSHRDRLNYGYTF
- | TRBJ2-5 | TRBV5-8 | - | TGTGCCAGCAGCGCGGGACAGACGAAGAGGGAGACCCAGTACTTC | CASSAGQTKRETQYF
- | TRBJ2-5 | TRBV7-9 | - | TGTGCCAGCAGCTTAGTTGATAGCCCCACTCAAGAGACCCAGTACTTC | CASSLVDSPTQETQYF
TRBD2 | TRBJ2-3 | TRBV9 | once | TGTGCCAGCAGCGTACGGGGGGGGTCCACAGATACGCAGTATTTT | CASSVRGGSTDTQYF
TRBD1 | TRBJ2-7 | TRBV5-4 | - | TGTGCCAGCAGCTGGGACAGGGGGAACGAGCAGTACTTC | CASSWDRGNEQYF
TRBD2 | TRBJ2-4 | TRBV19 | - | TGTGCCAGTAGACCCGCCCTGGGCGGGGGGGCCAAAAACATTCAGTACTTC | CASRPALGGGAKNIQYF
- | TRBJ2-1 | TRBV14 | - | TGTGCCAGCAGCCAAGATGAGTTCAACTCCTACAATGAGCAGTTCTTC | CASSQDEFNSYNEQFF
- | TRBJ1-2 | TRBV6-5 | - | TGTGCCAGCAGCCGAGACAGCTATGGCTACACCTTC | CASSRDSYGYTF
- | TRBJ1-5 | TRBV6-5 | - | TGTGCCAGCAGGGTACAGGCGGATCAGCCCCAGCATTTT | CASRVQADQPQHF
- | TRBJ1-2 | TRBV7-8 | - | TGTGCCAGCAGGAAGTCGGTCGGGGTTTCGAGCGGCTACACCTTC | CASRKSVGVSSGYTF
- | TRBJ1-2 | TRBV19 | - | TGTGCCAGCCTACAGCAGGGGTATGGCTACACCTTC | CASLQQGYGYTF
TRBD1 | TRBJ1-1 | TRBV4-3 | - | TGCGCCAGCAGAGGACAGGGCTACACTGAAGCTTTCTTT | CASRGQGYTEAFF